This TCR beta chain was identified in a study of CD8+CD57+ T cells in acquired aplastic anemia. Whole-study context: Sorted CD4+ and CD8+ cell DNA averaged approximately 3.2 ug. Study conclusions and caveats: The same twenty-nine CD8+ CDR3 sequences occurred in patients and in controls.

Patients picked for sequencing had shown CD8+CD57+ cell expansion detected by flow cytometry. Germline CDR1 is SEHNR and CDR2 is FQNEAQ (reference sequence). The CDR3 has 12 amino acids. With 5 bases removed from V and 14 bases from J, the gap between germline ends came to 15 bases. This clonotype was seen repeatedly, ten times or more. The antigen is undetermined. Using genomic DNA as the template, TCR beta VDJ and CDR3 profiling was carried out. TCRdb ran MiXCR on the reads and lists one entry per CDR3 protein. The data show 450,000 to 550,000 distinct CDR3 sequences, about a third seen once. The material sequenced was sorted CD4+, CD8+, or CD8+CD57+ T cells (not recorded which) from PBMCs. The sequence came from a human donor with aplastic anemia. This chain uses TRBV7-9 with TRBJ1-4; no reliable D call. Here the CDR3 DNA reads TGTGCCAGCAGCCCAACGGTGGGCCGGCTGTTTTTT. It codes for CASSPTVGRLFF. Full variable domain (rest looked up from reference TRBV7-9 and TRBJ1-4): DTGVSQNPRHKITKRGQNVTFRCDPISEHNRLYWYRQTLGQGPEFLTYFQNEAQLEKSRLLSDRFSAERPKGSFSTLEIQRTEQGDSAMYLCASSPTVGRLFFGSGTQLSVL.